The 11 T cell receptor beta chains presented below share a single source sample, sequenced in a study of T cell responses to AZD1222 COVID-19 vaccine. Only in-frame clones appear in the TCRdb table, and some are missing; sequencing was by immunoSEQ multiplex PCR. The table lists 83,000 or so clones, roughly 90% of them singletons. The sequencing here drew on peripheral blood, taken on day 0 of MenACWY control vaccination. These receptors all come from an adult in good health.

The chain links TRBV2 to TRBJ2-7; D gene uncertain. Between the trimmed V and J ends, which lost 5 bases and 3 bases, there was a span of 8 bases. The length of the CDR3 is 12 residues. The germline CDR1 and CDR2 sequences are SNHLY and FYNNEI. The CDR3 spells CASSPAGYEQYF. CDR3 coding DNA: TGTGCCAGCAGTCCCGCCGGCTACGAGCAGTACTTC.

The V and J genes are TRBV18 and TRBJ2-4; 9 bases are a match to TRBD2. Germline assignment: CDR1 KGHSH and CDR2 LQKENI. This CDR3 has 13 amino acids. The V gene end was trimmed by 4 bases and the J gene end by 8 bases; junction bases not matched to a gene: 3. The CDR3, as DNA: TGTGCCAGCTCACTTGCGGGAGGGGACATTCAGTACTTC. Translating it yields CASSLAGGDIQYF.

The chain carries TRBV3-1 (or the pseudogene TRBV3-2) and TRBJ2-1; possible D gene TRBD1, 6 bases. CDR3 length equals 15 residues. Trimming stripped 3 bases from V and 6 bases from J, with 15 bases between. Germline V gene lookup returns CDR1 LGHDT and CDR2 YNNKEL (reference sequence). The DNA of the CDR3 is TGTGCCAGCAGCCAGGGACCTCAAGGGGGCAATGAGCAGTTCTTC. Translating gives CASSQGPQGGNEQFF.

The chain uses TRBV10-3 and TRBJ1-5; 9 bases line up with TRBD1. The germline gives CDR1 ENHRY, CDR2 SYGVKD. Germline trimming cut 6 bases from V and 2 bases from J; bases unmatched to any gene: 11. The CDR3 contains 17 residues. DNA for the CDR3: TGTGCCATCAGCCGAGGGGGGACAGGGTCGGGCAATCAGCCCCAGCATTTT. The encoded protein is CAISRGGTGSGNQPQHF.

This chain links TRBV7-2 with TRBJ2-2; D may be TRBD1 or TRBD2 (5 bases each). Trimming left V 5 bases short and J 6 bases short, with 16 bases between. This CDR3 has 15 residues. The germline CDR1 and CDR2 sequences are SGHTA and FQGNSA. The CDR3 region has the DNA TGTGCCAGCAGCCCGCCCGGGGCATACCCCGGGGAGCTGTTTTTT. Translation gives CASSPPGAYPGELFF.

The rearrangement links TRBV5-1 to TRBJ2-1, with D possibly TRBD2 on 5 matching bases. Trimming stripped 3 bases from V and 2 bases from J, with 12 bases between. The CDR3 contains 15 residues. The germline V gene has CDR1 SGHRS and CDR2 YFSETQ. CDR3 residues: CASSSEGDPYNEQFF. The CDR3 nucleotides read TGCGCCAGCAGCTCCGAGGGAGACCCCTACAATGAGCAGTTCTTC.

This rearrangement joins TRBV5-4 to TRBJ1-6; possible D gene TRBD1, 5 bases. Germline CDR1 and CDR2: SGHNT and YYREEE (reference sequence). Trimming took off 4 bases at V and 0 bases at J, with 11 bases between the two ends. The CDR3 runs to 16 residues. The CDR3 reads CASSLGGSSYNSPLHF. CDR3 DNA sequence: TGTGCCAGCAGCCTTGGGGGGAGCTCCTATAATTCACCCCTCCACTTT.

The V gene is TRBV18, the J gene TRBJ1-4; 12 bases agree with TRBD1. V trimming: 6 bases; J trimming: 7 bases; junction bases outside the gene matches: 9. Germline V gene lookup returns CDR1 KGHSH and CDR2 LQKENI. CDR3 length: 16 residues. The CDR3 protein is CASSLQPGQGAEKLFF. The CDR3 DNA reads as TGTGCCAGCTCTCTACAGCCGGGACAGGGGGCTGAAAAACTGTTTTTT.

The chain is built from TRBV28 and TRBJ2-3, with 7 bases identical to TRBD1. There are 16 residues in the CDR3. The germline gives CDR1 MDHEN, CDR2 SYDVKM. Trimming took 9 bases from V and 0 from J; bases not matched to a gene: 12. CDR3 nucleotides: TGTGCCAGTGGGCAGGGGGTCAACCCTAGCACAGATACGCAGTATTTT. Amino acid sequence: CASGQGVNPSTDTQYF.

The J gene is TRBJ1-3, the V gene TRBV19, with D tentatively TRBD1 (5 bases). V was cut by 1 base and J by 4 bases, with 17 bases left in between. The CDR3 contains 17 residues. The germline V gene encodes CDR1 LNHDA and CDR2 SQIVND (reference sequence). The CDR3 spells CASSIVIEGPSGNTIYF. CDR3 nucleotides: TGTGCCAGTAGTATAGTCATCGAGGGGCCAAGCGGAAACACCATATATTTT.

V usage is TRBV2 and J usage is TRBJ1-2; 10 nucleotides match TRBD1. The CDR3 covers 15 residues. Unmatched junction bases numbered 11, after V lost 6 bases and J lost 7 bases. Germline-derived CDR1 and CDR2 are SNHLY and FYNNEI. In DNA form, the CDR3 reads TGTGCCAGCAGCGCCCAGGGGGACAGGGGAACTGGCTACACCTTC. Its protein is CASSAQGDRGTGYTF. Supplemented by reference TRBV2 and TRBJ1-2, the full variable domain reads EPEVTQTPSHQVTQMGQEVILRCVPISNHLYFYWYRQILGQKVEFLVSFYNNEISEKSEIFDDQFSVERPDGSNFTLKIRSTKLEDSAMYFCASSAQGDRGTGYTFGSGTRLTVV.